Each of the 15 T cell receptor beta chains below was sequenced from the same sample in a study of blood T cell repertoires in COVID-19 (dated by TCRdb to the early 2020s). Receptors were amplified or captured by the immunoSEQ multiplex PCR assay. The source is immuneACCESS, and TCRdb retained only in-frame sequences with V and J called. Part of the clones is not carried over; for the studies checked, unresolved V genes explain less than half of this, and the remainder is unexplained. The sample data list 150,000 or so clones, and around 87% of these were observed just once. The top ten clones comprise approximately 6.1% of the sample. Material: peripheral blood. These receptors were collected from a man older than 75 with acute or convalescent COVID-19.

This rearrangement joins TRBV2 to TRBJ2-3; the D gene is possibly TRBD1 (5 bases). CDR3 length equals 14 residues. The germline V gene has CDR1 SNHLY and CDR2 FYNNEI. The V end lost 4 bases, the J end lost 2 bases, and 10 bases lay between the germline ends. CDR3 loop: CASSGQGLTDTQYF. The CDR3 DNA follows: TGTGCCAGCAGTGGGCAGGGCCTCACAGATACGCAGTATTTT.

The V and J genes are TRBV6-5 and TRBJ1-2, with a weak D call TRBD1 (6 bases). The CDR3 length is 12 residues. V lost 8 bases, J lost 7 bases, and 14 bases lay in between. From germline, CDR1 is MNHEY and CDR2 SVGAGI. CDR3 coding DNA: TGTGCCAGCGCCCGACAGGATCGTGGCTACACCTTC. Its translation: CASARQDRGYTF.

This clone was observed once. CDR3: CAISEPRQGATNEKLFF. The DNA of the CDR3 is TGTGCCATCAGTGAACCCCGACAGGGTGCAACTAATGAAAAACTGTTTTTT. The chain has TRBV10-3 and TRBJ1-4; 7 nucleotides line up with TRBD1. V lost 3 bases to trimming and J lost 0 bases; unmatched junction nucleotides: 7. From germline, CDR1 is ENHRY and CDR2 SYGVKD. This CDR3 region has 17 residues.

The chain couples TRBV5-1 to TRBJ2-1; D call uncertain. The germline CDR1 and CDR2 sequences are SGHRS and YFSETQ. The CDR3 is 13 amino acids. V was trimmed by 2 bases and J by 5 bases, leaving 8 bases between them. In DNA, the CDR3 is TGCGCCAGCAGCTTTCTTCCGGACAATGAGCAGTTCTTC. It encodes CASSFLPDNEQFF.

The CDR3 region is CASSPLGTSLIGGGDEQFF. In DNA form, the CDR3 reads TGTGCCAGCAGCCCCCTCGGGACTAGTTTGATAGGTGGCGGCGATGAGCAGTTCTTC. This chain joins TRBV7-6 and TRBJ2-1, with 8 bases that match TRBD2. V was pared by 5 bases and J by 8 bases, with 23 bases of the junction left unmatched. Germline CDR1 is SGHVS and CDR2 is FNYEAQ. This CDR3 has 19 amino acids.

The chain recombines TRBV5-1 with TRBJ2-3; a possible D gene is TRBD1 (6 bases). Looked up from germline, CDR1 is SGHRS and CDR2 is YFSETQ. The V end lost 3 bases, the J end lost 1 base, and 12 bases lay between the germline ends. The CDR3 spans 15 residues. The CDR3: CASSSQDRGTDTQYF. The CDR3 DNA follows: TGCGCCAGCAGCTCTCAGGACAGAGGCACAGATACGCAGTATTTT. The entire variable domain, with the rest obtained from reference TRBV5-1 and TRBJ2-3, is as follows: KAGVTQTPRYLIKTRGQQVTLSCSPISGHRSVSWYQQTPGQGLQFLFEYFSETQRNKGNFPGRFSGRQFSNSRSEMNVSTLELGDSALYLCASSSQDRGTDTQYFGPGTRLTVL.

This chain uses TRBV3-1 (or the pseudogene TRBV3-2) with TRBJ1-2; D may be TRBD1 (5 bases). Germline CDR1 LGHDT, CDR2 YNNKEL (reference sequence). This CDR3 has 14 residues. V lost 0 bases to trimming and J lost 8 bases, with 13 bases between them. CDR3 amino acids: CASSQDDQGLGYTF. The CDR3 DNA sequence: TGTGCCAGCAGCCAAGACGACCAGGGTTTAGGCTACACCTTC.

The chain uses TRBV6-6 and TRBJ2-7; 11 bases line up with TRBD2. With V trimmed by 6 bases and J by 2 bases, 9 bases remained unmatched. The CDR3 extends over 16 amino acids. Looked up from germline, CDR1 is MNHNY and CDR2 is SVGAGI (reference sequence). The CDR3 loop reads CASSPPGTSGTYEQYF. CDR3 DNA: TGTGCCAGCAGCCCCCCCGGGACTAGCGGAACCTACGAGCAGTACTTC.

The rearrangement uses TRBV10-2 and TRBJ2-1, with D uncertain. CDR3 length: 16 residues. The germline gives CDR1 WSHSY, CDR2 SAAADI. Deletions cut 3 bases from V and 0 bases from J, with 12 bases between. CDR3 residues: CASSEIPSSSYNEQFF. For the CDR3, the DNA is TGCGCCAGCAGTGAAATCCCTAGTAGCTCCTACAATGAGCAGTTCTTC.

This chain joins TRBV27 and TRBJ2-3; 8 bases are shared with TRBD2. Trimming cost V 8 bases and J 2 bases; bases outside gene matches: 3. CDR3 length equals 13 residues. Germline CDR1 reads MNHEY; CDR2 reads SMNVEV (reference sequence). The CDR3 loop is CASGTRVTDTQYF. CDR3 bases: TGTGCCAGCGGGACTAGGGTCACAGATACGCAGTATTTT.

The rearrangement links TRBV18 to TRBJ1-6; D gene ambiguous. Trimming removed 1 base at V and 6 bases at J, with 10 bases between. This CDR3 comprises 15 residues. Germline CDR1 and CDR2: KGHSH and LQKENI. The CDR3 region has the DNA TGTGCCAGCTCACCACAGGGAGATGGTAATTCACCCCTCCACTTT. This gives the protein CASSPQGDGNSPLHF.

This clone was seen a few times. The CDR3 nucleotides read TGCAGCGTTGGGGACTCCCGCTACGAGCAGTACTTC. Residues: CSVGDSRYEQYF. The V and J genes are TRBV29-1 and TRBJ2-7; D might be TRBD2 (6 bases). Trimming shortened V by 4 bases and J by 3 bases, and 10 bases separated the two germline ends. CDR3 size: 12 residues. The germline V gene encodes CDR1 SQVTM and CDR2 ANQGSEA.

This clone was recorded once. J is TRBJ2-3 and V is TRBV7-2; possibly TRBD2 for D (6 bases). Trimming stripped 1 base from V and 4 bases from J, with 12 bases between. The CDR3 contains 15 residues. Per the germline V gene, CDR1 is SGHTA and CDR2 is FQGNSA. Written as DNA, the CDR3 is TGTGCCAGCAGCTTAGATCGACGGGGGTCAGATACGCAGTATTTT. As protein: CASSLDRRGSDTQYF. Variable domain in full (rest from reference TRBV7-2 and TRBJ2-3): GAGVSQSPSNKVTEKGKDVELRCDPISGHTALYWYRQSLGQGLEFLIYFQGNSAPDKSGLPSDRFSAERTGGSVSTLTIQRTQQEDSAVYLCASSLDRRGSDTQYFGPGTRLTVL.

In this sample, this clone turned up once. This sequence joins TRBV11-2 and TRBJ2-5; perhaps TRBD1 as D (5 bases). There are 12 residues in the CDR3. The V end was cut by 2 bases, the J end by 4 bases, with 5 bases between. Germline V gives CDR1 SGHAT, CDR2 FQNNGV. The CDR3 nucleotides are TGTGCCAGCAGCTTAAGGGGAGAGACCCAGTACTTC. Protein: CASSLRGETQYF.

V and J are TRBV3-1 (or the pseudogene TRBV3-2) and TRBJ2-1, with a possible D match to TRBD2 (6 bases). This CDR3 is 15 amino acids long. V was shortened by 3 bases and J by 2 bases, with 11 bases between the two germline ends. The germline V gene has CDR1 LGHDT and CDR2 YNNKEL (reference sequence). CDR3: CASSHSWRAYNEQFF. CDR3 sequence (DNA): TGTGCCAGCAGCCATAGCTGGAGGGCCTACAATGAGCAGTTCTTC.